This T cell receptor (beta chain) was observed in a study of T cells in Graves' hyperthyroidism and ophthalmopathy. Trimming shortened V by 6 bases and J by 5 bases, and 10 bases separated the two germline ends. The germline gives CDR1 LGHNT, CDR2 FRNRAP. The CDR3 consists of 13 residues. This clonotype was picked up many times. Researchers amplified the TCR beta CDR3 regions from RNA transcripts. The HTBI primer set was used in a first-round RT-PCR of the TCR CDR3. TCRdb independently ran MiXCR on the multiplex PCR reads; one entry per CDR3 protein. Of 300,000 to 400,000 distinct CDR3 sequences listed, approximately 15% were seen once; the top ten hold 9.5% to 12%. Under 12 ml fresh peripheral blood yielded the PBMCs.

The V and J genes are TRBV12-5 and TRBJ2-2; D remains ambiguous. The clonotype comes from a woman aged 55-70 years with Graves' hyperthyroidism. The specimen was blood. CDR3 DNA sequence: TGTGCTAGTGGCCTAAGTAATACCGGGGAGCTGTTTTTT. Protein: CASGLSNTGELFF.